This is a list of T cell receptor beta chains from one sample in a study of glioma-infiltrating T cells after dendritic cell vaccination. TCRdb keeps only in-frame clones here, not all; method: immunoSEQ multiplex PCR. The profile shows around 92,000 clones, 75% to 90% of them singletons. The specimen comprised blood, sampled after dendritic cell vaccination. Receptor source: a human donor with glioblastoma. Each CDR3 is given without its conserved first and last residue. D genes are given only for firm matches. Some rows have no size entry. The others give once, few or many, or a class for an expanded clone.

abundance	d_gene	v_gene	j_gene	CDR3aa
-	-	TRBV18	TRBJ1-1	ASSPSTRVNTEAF
-	-	TRBV18	TRBJ1-1	ASSPQPGRNTEAF
-	TRBD1	TRBV7-3	TRBJ2-1	ASSLTLTGGAPPNEQF
-	-	TRBV11-1	TRBJ1-1	ASSLQVRDTEAF
-	TRBD1	TRBV5-1	TRBJ1-4	ASSLTPAGTGKSGAI
-	TRBD1	TRBV19	TRBJ1-1	ASSPDRGNTEAF
-	TRBD2	TRBV9	TRBJ2-3	ASQAGGGDTQY
-	TRBD1	TRBV29-1	TRBJ2-3	STDRVGTDTQY
-	TRBD1	TRBV19	TRBJ1-1	ASSIKGGPRGAF
-	-	TRBV6-5	TRBJ1-1	ASRERANTEAF
-	-	TRBV10-3	TRBJ1-6	AISESKGGTYNSPLH
-	-	TRBV7-3	TRBJ1-5	ASSLNLPNSNQPQH
-	-	TRBV27	TRBJ1-3	ASSFSSGNTIY
-	-	TRBV7-3	TRBJ2-1	ASSSLPRDWIKNEQF
-	TRBD1	TRBV6-5	TRBJ1-2	ASRWTGGPNHGYT
-	TRBD2	TRBV27	TRBJ2-3	ASSFYMAAGGTDTQY
-	TRBD1	TRBV29-1	TRBJ1-2	SVGGTENYGYT
-	TRBD2	TRBV2	TRBJ2-1	ASRKVGTSHNEQF
-	-	TRBV5-1	TRBJ2-1	ASSLEGGSGNEQF
few	TRBD2	TRBV10-3	TRBJ2-2	AISDPRLAGDTGELF
-	-	TRBV7-6	TRBJ1-6	ASSLEGVPNSPLH
few	-	TRBV4-2	TRBJ2-7	ASSQEIRADTYEQY
few	-	TRBV6-5	TRBJ2-7	ASSYGGGGYEQY
-	TRBD2	TRBV5-1	TRBJ2-1	ASSLGLAPTGYEQF
-	TRBD2	TRBV5-4	TRBJ2-1	ASSRGGSGRAYNEQF
-	-	TRBV4-1	TRBJ2-1	ASSPSTASDYNEQF
few	-	TRBV29-1	TRBJ2-3	GVGPSADTQY
-	TRBD1	TRBV4-1	TRBJ2-7	ASSQERDRGHEQY
-	-	TRBV6-5	TRBJ1-2	ASSDRLSGYT
-	-	TRBV12-2	TRBJ2-7	ASRLVDRGHEQY
-	TRBD1	TRBV2	TRBJ1-2	ASRVAGGNYGYT
-	-	TRBV19	TRBJ1-2	ASSDYKLYGYT
few	TRBD1	TRBV6-5	TRBJ2-7	ASSYVGTDTQVY
once	TRBD1	TRBV27	TRBJ1-2	ASRHPGGANGYT
few	TRBD1	TRBV5-4	TRBJ1-6	ASSGGTAPGNNSPLH
-	TRBD2	TRBV6-5	TRBJ2-1	ASSPGLAPYNEQF
-	TRBD1	TRBV5-1	TRBJ1-1	ASSLGGTGGSEAF
-	TRBD2	TRBV7-8	-	ASSPRTSGGYEQY
-	-	TRBV5-5	TRBJ1-2	ASSLGHQDYGYT
-	TRBD2	TRBV27	TRBJ2-1	ASSWSSGTSNEQF
-	TRBD2	TRBV29-1	TRBJ2-7	SVVRGGHEQY
-	TRBD1	TRBV28	TRBJ2-7	ASSFIGQGNEQY
-	TRBD1	TRBV9	TRBJ2-1	ASSVDPRAGGNNEQF
few	-	TRBV9	TRBJ2-1	ASSRRGGFNEQF
-	-	TRBV21-1	TRBJ1-4	ASSNAGGDSANEKLF
-	TRBD2	TRBV7-2	TRBJ2-7	ASIRLAGSYEQY
-	TRBD1	TRBV29-1	TRBJ2-3	SVEGGSGTDTQY
-	TRBD2	TRBV19	TRBJ2-1	ASSPSLAGGYNEQF
-	-	TRBV6-1	TRBJ1-3	AARTPRSGNTIY
-	TRBD1	TRBV6-1	TRBJ2-7	ASRMDRGRDEQY
few	-	TRBV7-9	TRBJ2-7	ASSLEGTGVYEQY
-	TRBD2	TRBV9	TRBJ2-2	ASSPWTSGGNTGELF